This is a list of T cell receptor beta chains from one sample in a study of technical replicates of blood from a few donors. Libraries were prepared by immunoSEQ multiplex PCR; TCRdb keeps only in-frame clonotypes and omits some of them. The sample shows around 95,000 clones, approximately 96% of them seen only once. Sequencing was done on a sample of T cells isolated from PBMCs. These TCRs come from a human donor in good health. Both conserved end residues are part of each CDR3. The D gene is left open where the match is weak. A clone size is listed for some rows: how often the clone was seen (once, few, many), or a class if it is expanded.

DNA	CDR3	size	D	V	J
TGCAGCGTTGAACTGGTAGGGGCAAGGGAAAAACTGTTTTTT	CSVELVGAREKLFF	NA	NA	TRBV29-1	TRBJ1-4
TGTGCCAGCAGCGGGCCCGGGGTGACCCAGTACTTC	CASSGPGVTQYF	NA	NA	TRBV9	TRBJ2-5
TGTGCCAGCAGTTATGGTAGCGAGCAGTACTTC	CASSYGSEQYF	NA	NA	TRBV6-1	TRBJ2-7
TGTGCCAGCAGCCCACGCGGGGGAGCGGACTACAATGAGCAGTTCTTC	CASSPRGGADYNEQFF	NA	TRBD2	TRBV13	TRBJ2-1
TGTGCCAGCAGTGAACAGGGTCAGAGCAATCAGCCCCAGCATTTT	CASSEQGQSNQPQHF	NA	NA	TRBV6-1	TRBJ1-5
TGCGCCAGCAGCGACATGGGGGCGACTGAAGCTTTCTTT	CASSDMGATEAFF	NA	NA	TRBV5-1	TRBJ1-1
TGTGCCAGCAGCTACAGGAGATCCCATCAGCCCCAGCATTTT	CASSYRRSHQPQHF	NA	NA	TRBV5-8	TRBJ1-5
TGTGCCAGCAGTTATACGGGTTTCACTGAAGCTTTCTTT	CASSYTGFTEAFF	NA	NA	TRBV6-6	TRBJ1-1
TGTGCCAGCAGCCAAGACGCGTCACGAGGACTCCCCTACGAGCAGTACTTC	CASSQDASRGLPYEQYF	NA	NA	TRBV4-2	TRBJ2-7
TGCGCCGTACAGCCGGGGACAGGGACAACAGATACGCAGTATTTT	CAVQPGTGTTDTQYF	NA	TRBD1	TRBV10-2	TRBJ2-3
TGTGCCAGCAGTTTTCGGGGAACCTACGAGCAGTACTTC	CASSFRGTYEQYF	NA	NA	TRBV27	TRBJ2-7
TGTGCCAGCAGTTGGGGGGGGCACGAGCAGTACTTC	CASSWGGHEQYF	once	NA	TRBV6-5	TRBJ2-7
TGTGCCAGCTCCCTAGGGTCCTCGGGGTCTATGTTCTTT	CASSLGSSGSMFF	NA	NA	TRBV11-2	TRBJ1-1
TGTGCCAGCAGAGTAGGGGGCTATCCCTACGAGCAGTACTTC	CASRVGGYPYEQYF	NA	TRBD1	TRBV28	TRBJ2-7
TGTGCCAGCAGACTGACCGGGACAGCATCCTACGAGCAGTACTTC	CASRLTGTASYEQYF	NA	TRBD1	TRBV6-1	TRBJ2-7
TGTGCCAGTAGTATGTGGGGGCCAGAAGGAGCCAAAAACATTCAGTACTTC	CASSMWGPEGAKNIQYF	NA	NA	TRBV19	TRBJ2-4
TGTGCCAGCAGCCGCGTTACTAGCGGGATTCTTGAGCAGTTCTTC	CASSRVTSGILEQFF	NA	TRBD2	TRBV6-5	TRBJ2-1
TGTGCCAGCAGTTTAGCGGAGACCTACACAGATACGCAGTATTTT	CASSLAETYTDTQYF	NA	NA	TRBV2	TRBJ2-3
TGTGCCAGCAGCCCCCGACAGGGTACGTTCGAGCAGTACTTC	CASSPRQGTFEQYF	NA	TRBD1	TRBV7-2	TRBJ2-7
TGTGCCAGCAGCCAAGAGGGGCTAGCGGCGAACACCGGGGAGCTGTTTTTT	CASSQEGLAANTGELFF	NA	TRBD2	TRBV14	TRBJ2-2
TGTGCCAGCAGGTTACAGGGGGGCTATGGCTACACCTTC	CASRLQGGYGYTF	NA	TRBD1	TRBV27	TRBJ1-2
TGTGCCAGCAGCGCGACTAGCGGGAGGTGGGGCGTGGAAGCAGATACGCAGTATTTT	CASSATSGRWGVEADTQYF	NA	TRBD2	TRBV2	TRBJ2-3
TGTGCCAGCTCAATGGTCGCGGGACAGGCGATCTATGGCTACACCTTC	CASSMVAGQAIYGYTF	NA	TRBD1	TRBV18	TRBJ1-2
TGCGCCAGCAGCGGTAGCGGGGGACCCCCCTACGAGCAGTACTTC	CASSGSGGPPYEQYF	NA	TRBD2	TRBV5-1	TRBJ2-7
TGCGCCAGCAGCCAAGCTGGGACTTACGAACAGATCCAAGAGACCCAGTACTTC	CASSQAGTYEQIQETQYF	NA	NA	TRBV4-1	TRBJ2-5
TGTGCCAGCAGCCTTTCGACAGGGGGCTCTGGCTACACCTTC	CASSLSTGGSGYTF	NA	TRBD1	TRBV7-9	TRBJ1-2
TGCGCCAGCAGCCCCCGGACATCCTACAATGAGCAGTTCTTC	CASSPRTSYNEQFF	NA	NA	TRBV5-1	TRBJ2-1
TGTGCCAGCAGTAAGGACAGGGTTGGCGAGCAGTACTTC	CASSKDRVGEQYF	NA	TRBD1	TRBV2	TRBJ2-7
TGTGCCAGCAGCCGTACACCGGGGACACCCCAAGAGACCCAGTACTTC	CASSRTPGTPQETQYF	once	NA	TRBV7-2	TRBJ2-5
TGCAGTGCTAGAGATGGAGGAGAAGCTTTCTTT	CSARDGGEAFF	NA	NA	TRBV20-1	TRBJ1-1
TGTGCCAGCAGTGAGGCGGGTCAGGGGTGGGCTTTCTTT	CASSEAGQGWAFF	NA	NA	TRBV2	TRBJ1-1
TGTGCCAGCAGCCTAAACCCGGGACAGTACAATGAGCAGTTCTTC	CASSLNPGQYNEQFF	NA	TRBD1	TRBV7-6	TRBJ2-1
TGTGCCAGCAGTCGGTACACTGAAGCTTTCTTT	CASSRYTEAFF	NA	NA	TRBV28	TRBJ1-1
TGTGCCAGCAAGGGGACAGGGCGAAGCAGCTACACCTTC	CASKGTGRSSYTF	once	TRBD1	TRBV6-1	TRBJ1-2
TGTGCCAGCAGACCCGGGGGGTCCTATGGCTACACCTTC	CASRPGGSYGYTF	NA	NA	TRBV6-1	TRBJ1-2
TGTGCCAGCAGTTTGCAGGTTGCGGGCTACGAGCAGTACTTC	CASSLQVAGYEQYF	NA	NA	TRBV27	TRBJ2-7
TGTGCCAGCAGCTCTCGGACTGGGGAAATACGCTCCTACAATGAGCAGTTCTTC	CASSSRTGEIRSYNEQFF	NA	NA	TRBV11-2	TRBJ2-1